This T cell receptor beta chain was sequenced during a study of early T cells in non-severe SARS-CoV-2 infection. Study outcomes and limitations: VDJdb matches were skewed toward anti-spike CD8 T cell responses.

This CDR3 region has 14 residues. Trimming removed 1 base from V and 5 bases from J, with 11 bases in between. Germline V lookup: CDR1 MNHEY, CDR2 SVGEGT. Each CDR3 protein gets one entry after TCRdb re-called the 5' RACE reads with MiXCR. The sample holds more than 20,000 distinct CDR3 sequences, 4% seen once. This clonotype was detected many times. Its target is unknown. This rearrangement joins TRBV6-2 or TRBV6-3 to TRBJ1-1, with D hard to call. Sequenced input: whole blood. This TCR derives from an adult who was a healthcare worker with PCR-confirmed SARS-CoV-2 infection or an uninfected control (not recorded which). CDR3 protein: CASSYLAGETEAFF. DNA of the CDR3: TGTGCCAGCAGTTACTTGGCCGGGGAGACTGAAGCTTTCTTT.